The sequence of this T cell receptor beta chain was determined in a study of metastatic and nonmetastatic thyroid tumors (dated by TCRdb to 2018 to 2021). In terms of the full investigation: Repertoires from peripheral blood and from tumor or nodule tissue samples of malignant and benign thyroid patients were compared. Results the study describes overall, beyond this receptor: In both blood and tumor samples, malignant tumors were reported to have significantly higher TCR beta diversity than benign nodules.

This clone was seen repeatedly, ten times or more. The antigen it binds to is not known. Per-base qualities were not stored, and no clone one base away is much larger. The library was built by means of PCR. Sequencing took place on an Illumina HiSeq 4000. High-throughput sequencing was used to profile the CDR3 region of the TCR beta-chain in every patient. The paper's processing steps were these. A classifier to discriminate distant-metastatic papillary thyroid cancer patients was built from CDR3 differences across clinicopathological groups. To measure repertoire diversity the researchers used the Shannon index, while the Morisita-Horn index served to gauge how similar the tumor and blood repertoires were. TCRdb ran its own pipeline on the public reads, namely fastp trimming at Q25 and MiXCR clone calling, and kept in-frame beta chains. V and J calls and clone size were set by TCRdb, not the authors. In all, the sample holds some 34,000 clones, and less than 25% of those were seen once. Roughly 16% of the sample comes from the top ten.

No patient had received any treatment before thyroid surgery. Using T-cell receptor beta sequencing, the researchers looked back retrospectively at clinical samples from patients, gathered between about 2011 and 2019. The sample was blood. The clonotype originates from a female donor with papillary thyroid cancer or a benign thyroid nodule (not recorded which). Some clones in this sample may be carry-over from other donors' samples.

The DNA sequence reads TGTGCCAGCAGTTACGTCTGGGGCTGGGGCAATGAGCAGTTCTTC. The resulting protein is CASSYVWGWGNEQFF. This sequence uses TRBV6-6 and TRBJ2-1; a weak D assignment points to TRBD1 (5 bases agree). V is reduced by 2 bases and J by 6 bases, leaving a spacing of 14 bases between them. The cysteine opens and the phenylalanine closes a CDR3 of 15 amino acids. Only the CDR3 region is kept as DNA, spanning 45 bases read in frame from base 1. CDR1 MNHNY and CDR2 SVGAGI are derived from the germline V gene (reference sequence).